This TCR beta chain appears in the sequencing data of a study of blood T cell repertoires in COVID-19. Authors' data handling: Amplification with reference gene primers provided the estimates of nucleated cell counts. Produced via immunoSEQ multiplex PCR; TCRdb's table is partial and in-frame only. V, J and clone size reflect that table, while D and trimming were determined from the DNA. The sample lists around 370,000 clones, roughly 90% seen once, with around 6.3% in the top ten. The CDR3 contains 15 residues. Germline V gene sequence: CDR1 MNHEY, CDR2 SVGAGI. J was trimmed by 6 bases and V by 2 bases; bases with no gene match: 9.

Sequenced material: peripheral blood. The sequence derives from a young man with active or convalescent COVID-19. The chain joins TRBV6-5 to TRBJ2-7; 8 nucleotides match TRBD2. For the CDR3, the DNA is TGTGCCAGCAGTTACGACGGCGGGAGGATTCCCGAGCAGTACTTC. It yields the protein CASSYDGGRIPEQYF.